This T cell receptor beta chain was identified in a study of shared clonotypes between healthy human individuals. Turning to this clone: Its antigen remains unidentified. At one end the junction does not follow the germline gene, possibly because of a read error.

The protocol was immunoSEQ multiplex PCR, while the TCRdb copy is restricted to in-frame clones and leaves out a portion. The table records millions of clones, just over 90% of them present only once. Points from the study as a whole: Sequencing depth was expected to affect clonotype sharing among donors.

Germline CDR1 SGHDT, CDR2 YYEEEE. The CDR3 covers 17 residues. The chain joins TRBV5-6 to TRBJ1-1, with TRBD1 identical over 8 bases. This receptor was taken from a man aged 18 to 35 in good health. Sequenced sample: naive CD4+ T cells sorted from blood. The sample's subset: CD45RA+ positively selected. The CDR3 nucleotides read TGTGCCAGCACCTTGGCGGGGTACAGGGGGGTCCCCACTGAAGCTTTCTTT. It is translated as CASTLAGYRGVPTEAFF.